This passage covers 14 T cell receptor beta chains from one sample sequenced in a study of cytomegalovirus exposure and HLA in healthy donors. PCR amplification relied on 60 Vbeta primers (plus 13 Jbeta primers). Using immunoSEQ multiplex PCR, the repertoire was profiled, and TCRdb retains in-frame clones only, with some absent. The profile shows some 89,000 clones, about 78% of them singletons. Sequencing used PBMCs. The receptor source for this set is a woman aged 40 to 50 in good health and CMV-seropositive.

The chain employs TRBV19 and TRBJ1-3; D is unclear. Trimming removed 8 bases from V and 0 bases from J, with 5 bases in between. The CDR3 loop spans 12 amino acids. Germline CDR1 and CDR2: LNHDA and SQIVND (reference sequence). The CDR3 region has the DNA TGTGCCAGTTCGGGCTCTGGAAACACCATATATTTT. Amino acid sequence: CASSGSGNTIYF.

V gene TRBV11-3 combines with J gene TRBJ2-7, with TRBD1 as a possible D gene (6 bases). The ends were cut back, 11 bases at V and 0 bases at J, with 11 bases in the middle. Germline V CDR1 and CDR2: SGHNT, YENEEA. The CDR3 loop spans 12 amino acids. In nucleotides, the CDR3 is TGTGCCGGGGACAAGAGCTCCTACGAGCAGTACTTC. Amino acids: CAGDKSSYEQYF. The full variable domain, completed using reference TRBV11-3 and TRBJ2-7, is EAGVVQSPRYKIIEKKQPVAFWCNPISGHNTLYWYLQNLGQGPELLIRYENEEAVDDSQLPKDRFSAERLKGVDSTLKIQPAELGDSAVYLCAGDKSSYEQYFGPGTRLTVT.

The rearrangement uses TRBV7-9 and TRBJ2-7; 8 bases map to TRBD2. Losses at the gene ends were 4 bases for V and 7 bases for J; bases not matched to a gene: 6. Germline V CDR1 and CDR2: SEHNR, FQNEAQ (reference sequence). This CDR3 contains 13 residues. The CDR3 sequence: CASSYGLAGEQYF. CDR3 nucleotides: TGTGCCAGCAGCTACGGACTAGCTGGAGAGCAGTACTTC.

This chain connects TRBV7-9 to TRBJ2-3, with 7 positions matching TRBD2. The germline CDR1 and CDR2 sequences are SEHNR and FQNEAQ (reference sequence). This CDR3 has 13 amino acids. The trim removed 0 bases at V and 15 bases at J, leaving 9 bases unmatched. The CDR3 loop is CASSLALAAESYF. In DNA form, the CDR3 reads TGTGCCAGCAGCTTAGCCCTAGCGGCCGAGTCCTATTTT. Looking up the rest from reference TRBV7-9 and TRBJ2-3 gives the full variable domain: DTGVSQNPRHKITKRGQNVTFRCDPISEHNRLYWYRQTLGQGPEFLTYFQNEAQLEKSRLLSDRFSAERPKGSFSTLEIQRTEQGDSAMYLCASSLALAAESYFGPGTRLTVL.

V is TRBV13 and J is TRBJ1-2; perhaps TRBD1 as D (5 bases). The CDR3 consists of 13 residues. V dropped 5 bases and J dropped 10 bases, with 17 bases sitting between them. Germline CDR1 is PRHDT and CDR2 is FYEKMQ (reference sequence). The DNA for the CDR3 is TGTGCCAGCAGCGACCGGGCCAGACAGTTCTACACCTTC. Translating it yields CASSDRARQFYTF. Looking up the rest from reference TRBV13 and TRBJ1-2 gives the full variable domain: AAGVIQSPRHLIKEKRETATLKCYPIPRHDTVYWYQQGPGQDPQFLISFYEKMQSDKGSIPDRFSAQQFSDYHSELNMSSLELGDSALYFCASSDRARQFYTFGSGTRLTVV.

The V call is TRBV2, the J call TRBJ2-1, with TRBD2 identical over 7 bases. CDR1 is SNHLY and CDR2 is FYNNEI in the germline V gene. V shed 6 bases and J 4 bases; nucleotides not matched to a gene: 6. CDR3 length: 14 amino acids. CDR3 in amino acids: CASRLGTTYNEQFF. CDR3 bases: TGTGCCAGCAGACTGGGGACTACTTACAATGAGCAGTTCTTC. The full variable domain, rest sourced from reference TRBV2 and TRBJ2-1, is EPEVTQTPSHQVTQMGQEVILRCVPISNHLYFYWYRQILGQKVEFLVSFYNNEISEKSEIFDDQFSVERPDGSNFTLKIRSTKLEDSAMYFCASRLGTTYNEQFFGPGTRLTVL.

This clone has a handful of counts. The DNA of the CDR3 is TGTGCCAGCTCACCAATCTCGGGAAAGAACACTGAAGCTTTCTTT. It encodes CASSPISGKNTEAFF. This chain connects TRBV18 to TRBJ1-1; D gene uncertain. CDR1 is KGHSH and CDR2 is LQKENI in the germline V gene. The CDR3 runs to 15 residues. V gave up 2 bases and J gave up 1 base, with 11 bases separating them.

This clone was seen a handful of times. The J gene is TRBJ1-4, the V gene TRBV7-2; D is undetermined. The CDR3 is 12 amino acids. The germline V gene encodes CDR1 SGHTA and CDR2 FQGNSA. V lost 3 bases to trimming and J lost 7 bases, with 6 bases between them. CDR3 sequence reads: CASSLAREKLFF. The CDR3 DNA is TGTGCCAGCAGCTTGGCCCGTGAAAAACTGTTTTTT.

This sequence joins TRBV28 and TRBJ2-2; weak D call: TRBD2 (6 bases). The length of the CDR3 is 15 residues. The V gene lost 6 bases and the J gene lost 3 bases, with 14 bases spanning the gap. Germline V gene sequence: CDR1 MDHEN, CDR2 SYDVKM. CDR3: CASRLPGLHTGELFF. The CDR3, as DNA: TGTGCCAGCAGACTACCGGGACTTCACACCGGGGAGCTGTTTTTT. The full variable domain, in which reference TRBV28 and TRBJ2-2 provide the parts outside the CDR3, is DVKVTQSSRYLVKRTGEKVFLECVQDMDHENMFWYRQDPGLGLRLIYFSYDVKMKEKGDIPEGYSVSREKKERFSLILESASTNQTSMYLCASRLPGLHTGELFFGEGSRLTVL.

The J gene is TRBJ1-3, the V gene TRBV6-6; D may be TRBD1 (6 bases). The V and J ends lost 5 bases and 2 bases respectively, with 16 bases between them. Germline V CDR1 and CDR2: MNHNY, SVGAGI (reference sequence). CDR3 length: 16 residues. The CDR3 bases are TGTGCCAGCAGTCGAAAACAGGGTGTGGCTGGAAACACCATATATTTT. It specifies CASSRKQGVAGNTIYF.

The DNA for the CDR3 is TGCGCCAGCAGCTTGAGTAGCGGGAGTAACTATTTCTTC. Translation: CASSLSSGSNYFF. The J gene is TRBJ2-1, the V gene TRBV5-1; 9 nucleotides agree with TRBD2. Germline trimming cut 1 base from V and 16 bases from J; bases unmatched to any gene: 9. Germline-derived CDR1 and CDR2 are SGHRS and YFSETQ. The CDR3 is 13 residues long. The full variable domain, completed using reference TRBV5-1 and TRBJ2-1, is KAGVTQTPRYLIKTRGQQVTLSCSPISGHRSVSWYQQTPGQGLQFLFEYFSETQRNKGNFPGRFSGRQFSNSRSEMNVSTLELGDSALYLCASSLSSGSNYFFGPGTRLTVL.

The chain recombines TRBV5-4 with TRBJ1-1; unclear D gene. Trimming pared 1 base from V and 1 base from J, leaving 5 bases between. The CDR3 extends over 13 amino acids. In germline, CDR1 is SGHNT, CDR2 YYREEE (reference sequence). The CDR3 is CASSLPGNTEAFF. The CDR3, as DNA: TGTGCCAGCAGCTTGCCGGGGAACACTGAAGCTTTCTTT.

This clone was counted a few times. This sequence joins TRBV5-1 and TRBJ2-1, with D hard to call. The germline gives CDR1 SGHRS, CDR2 YFSETQ. This CDR3 comprises 13 residues. V lost 2 bases to trimming and J lost 5 bases, with 8 bases between them. The CDR3 reads CASSFTIDNEQFF. Written as DNA, the CDR3 is TGCGCCAGCAGCTTTACTATAGACAATGAGCAGTTCTTC.

The chain links TRBV4-1 to TRBJ1-2; no clear D gene. The V and J ends lost 4 bases and 6 bases respectively, with 18 bases between them. Germline V gene lookup returns CDR1 MGHRA and CDR2 YSYEKL. The CDR3 runs to 15 residues. In DNA, the CDR3 is TGCGCCAGCAGCCCGTCATATGAGGGCGCTGATGGCTACACCTTC. It translates to CASSPSYEGADGYTF.